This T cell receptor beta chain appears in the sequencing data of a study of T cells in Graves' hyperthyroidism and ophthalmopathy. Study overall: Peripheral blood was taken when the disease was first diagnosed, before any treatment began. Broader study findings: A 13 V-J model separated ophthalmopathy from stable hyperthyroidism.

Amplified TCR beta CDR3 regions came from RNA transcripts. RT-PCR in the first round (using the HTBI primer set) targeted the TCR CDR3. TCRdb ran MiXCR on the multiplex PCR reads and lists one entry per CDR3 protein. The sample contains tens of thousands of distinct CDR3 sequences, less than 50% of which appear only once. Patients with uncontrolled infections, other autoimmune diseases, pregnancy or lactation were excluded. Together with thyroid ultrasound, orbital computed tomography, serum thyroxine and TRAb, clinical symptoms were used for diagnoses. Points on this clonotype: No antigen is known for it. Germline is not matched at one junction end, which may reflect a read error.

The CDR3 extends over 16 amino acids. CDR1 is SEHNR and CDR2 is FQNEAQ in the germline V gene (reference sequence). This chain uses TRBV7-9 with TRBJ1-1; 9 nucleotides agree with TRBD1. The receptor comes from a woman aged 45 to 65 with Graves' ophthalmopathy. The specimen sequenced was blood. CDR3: CASSHWTGDMSTEALF. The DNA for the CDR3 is TGTGCCAGTAGTCATTGGACAGGGGATATGAGCACTGAAGCTCTCTTT.